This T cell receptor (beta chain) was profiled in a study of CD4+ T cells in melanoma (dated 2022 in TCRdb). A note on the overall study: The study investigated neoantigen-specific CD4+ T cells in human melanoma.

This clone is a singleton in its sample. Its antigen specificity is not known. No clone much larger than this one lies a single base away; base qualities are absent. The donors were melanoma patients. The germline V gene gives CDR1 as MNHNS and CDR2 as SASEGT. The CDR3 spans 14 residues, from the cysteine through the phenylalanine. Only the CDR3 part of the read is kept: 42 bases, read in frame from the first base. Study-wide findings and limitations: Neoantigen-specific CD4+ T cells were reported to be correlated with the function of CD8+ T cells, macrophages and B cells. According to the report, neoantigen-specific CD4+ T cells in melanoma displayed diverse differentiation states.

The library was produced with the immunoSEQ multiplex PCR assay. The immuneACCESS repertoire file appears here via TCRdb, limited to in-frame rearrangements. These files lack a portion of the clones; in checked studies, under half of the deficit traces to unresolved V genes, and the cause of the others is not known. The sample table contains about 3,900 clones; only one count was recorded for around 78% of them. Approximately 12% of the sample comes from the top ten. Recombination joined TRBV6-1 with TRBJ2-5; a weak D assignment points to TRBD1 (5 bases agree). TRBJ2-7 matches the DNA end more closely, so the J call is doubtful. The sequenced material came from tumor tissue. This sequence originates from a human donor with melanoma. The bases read TGTGCCAGCAGTGAACGATACAGGTCCTACGAGCAGTACTTC. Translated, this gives CASSERYRSYEQYF.